Detailed here is one T cell receptor beta chain. What this receptor recognizes is not known. The input lacks base qualities; no much larger clone sits a single base away. CDR1 and CDR2 are read off the germline V gene as LGHNA and YSLEER. The CDR3 runs 15 amino acids, cysteine and phenylalanine included. The entry retains the CDR3 DNA only, 45 bases that are in frame from base 1. Trimming costs V 5 bases and J 1 base, and their ends lie 13 bases apart. This entry comes from a study of cytomegalovirus exposure and HLA in healthy donors (dated 2017 in TCRdb). Broadly, across the study: According to an earlier analysis of 450 to 650 of the donors, about 179 million T cells yielded 117 million unique TCR beta sequences and about 300 Gb of sequence data. An early release that covered around 590 HLA-typed donors contained around 330 gigabases of sequencing data and tens of millions of unique TCR sequences. Of the roughly 420 genotyped donors, approximately 80% were placed in the genetic ancestry cluster associated with self-reported Caucasian donors. The study was designed to test whether signatures of past pathogen exposure could be identified by cataloging public T cell receptors. The study profiled the T cell repertoires of 550 to 700 subjects by immunosequencing and related them to cytomegalovirus serostatus. In addition to the first cohort of 650 to 800 subjects, a separate validation cohort of 120 different subjects was used. High-throughput TCR immunosequencing, statistical association of individual TCRs with disease status, and machine learning were combined to predict cytomegalovirus infection status. In a later analysis, previously published TCR beta repertoires from hundreds of donors were re-analyzed and high-resolution HLA genotyping was added so that TCR occurrence patterns could be studied. In the later analysis, no new phenotypic data were used to find candidate immune exposures; instead, reliance was placed on TCR beta sequences and their occurrence across donors. To decide whether each TCR beta V gene segment behaved as functional or pseudogenic, an earlier analysis of nearly 600 of the donors relied on high-throughput TCR beta sequencing. Donor age, sex, ethnicity and CMV serostatus were compiled alongside the repertoire data. A later genetic analysis used genome-wide SNP genotypes for about 65% of the 666 donors, treating that subset as a discovery cohort. All discovery cohort repertoires had been generated on a single sequencing platform. Both class I and class II loci were covered by HLA typing, at four-digit resolution. The number of typed donors differed by locus: roughly 629-640 for A, B, C, DRB1 and DQB1; some 540 for DQA1; fewer than 610 for DPA1; and around 450 for DPB1. Because of strong linkage in the cohort, roughly five DR-DQ haplotypes were treated as single units for association and clustering. Across some 400 genotyped donors of the cohort, an average of roughly 250,000 unique TCR beta nucleotide sequences per donor were sequenced, and 15% to 20% of those sequences were non-productive.

Broader findings and caveats from the paper: Across donors, most TCR sequences were observed very rarely, whereas some public TCRs were present in many individuals. Some IMGT-functional V segments, including TRBV6-2 and TRBV6-3, could not be told apart with the 87-base-pair reads, so those segments were excluded. Three of the identified cytomegalovirus-associated TCR beta chains were confirmed in vitro to be specific for cytomegalovirus antigens. In a later analysis, the rate of TCR association differed among HLA loci, with DRB1 alleles having the most associated TCRs and HLA-C alleles having the fewest. Only TCR beta chains were sequenced in this cohort, and the absence of alpha or paired-chain data limited detectable features. A later analysis associated about 18,000 TCR beta sequences with specific HLA alleles at a false discovery rate of 0.05. A later genetic analysis associated a missense DCLRE1C variant with V-gene and J-gene trimming of TCR beta chains, and an independent cohort replicated the association. In a later analysis, HLA-associated TCR beta chains were found to be more clonally expanded and to have lower generation probabilities than equally common non-associated chains. A total of some 180 TCR beta chains were listed by the study as associated with cytomegalovirus. Strong co-occurrence of HLA alleles, especially DR and DQ, made assigning TCR associations to individual alleles difficult. In a later genetic analysis, fewer N-insertions in productive TCRs were reported among donors in an Asian-associated ancestry cluster than the roughly 700-donor mean. Cytomegalovirus status was reported to be diagnosed by the classifier with high specificity and sensitivity in both the original and validation cohorts. Most CMV-associated TCR beta chains appeared to be HLA-restricted in a later analysis, and the HLA associations seemed to be driven largely by CMV exposure. It was suggested by the authors that the approach could potentially be generalized to other disease states and immunological phenotypes. Roughly uniform sequencing depth across donors was assumed in presence/absence analyses, although this assumption may not hold. A further reported finding was that TCR beta sequences accurately predicted the HLA-A and HLA-B alleles for most subjects in the first cohort. Because counts were too low, some 17 rarely observed V segments, including chromosome 9 orphons, were left out of the earlier analysis of over 550 of the donors. A later analysis reported that several top co-occurrence clusters appeared linked to parvovirus B19, influenza, CMV and Epstein-Barr virus. The only immune exposure information available for the cohort was CMV serostatus. Broadly in line with IMGT annotations, most TCR beta V segments showed up in productive rearrangements about 87% or about 30% of the time in an earlier analysis of around 600 of the donors. Because some donors lacked HLA typing at each locus, the association tests relied only on the typed subset. Linkage disequilibrium might explain the correlated functional status among segregating V segments, but an unknown experimental factor could not be ruled out. The sequencing pipeline was judged likely to have produced a cluster of highly shared sequence variants as a technical artifact.

Library method: the immunoSEQ multiplex PCR assay. For the multiplex PCR, a mixture combining 60 forward primers for TCR Vbeta segments and 13 reverse primers for TCR Jbeta segments was used. The CDR3 region of rearranged TCR beta genes was amplified from genomic DNA by a multiplex PCR assay. Amplified TCR beta libraries were sequenced as 87-base-pair reads on the Illumina HiSeq System. As for the original processing: A later analysis counted about 80 million unique TCR beta chains across the roughly 700 repertoires, and some 12 million of these chains were shared by at least two donors. Raw reads were error-corrected and collapsed into unique sequences by a nearest-neighbor algorithm in which closely related sequences were merged to remove PCR and sequencing errors. To assign V, D and J gene segments, CDR3 sequences were aligned to IMGT reference sequences. Each retained sequence needed at least a six-nucleotide match to both a V gene segment and a J gene segment. Rearrangements were classified as productive when the CDR3 lacked stop codons and remained in frame with V and J, and all other rearrangements were classified as non-productive. CDR3 was defined by IMGT convention, running from the second conserved V-encoded cysteine to the conserved J-encoded phenylalanine. The earlier analysis of roughly 590 of the donors excluded sequences that lacked an unambiguous match to a single V gene segment. In an earlier analysis of 587 of the donors, V segments were called functional above 56.7% productive rearrangements and were called segregating when the between-donor standard deviation exceeded 5%. A statistical classification framework was developed to diagnose cytomegalovirus status using the catalog of TCR beta chain sequences. V and J gene assignment, in a later analysis, came from comparing TCR nucleotide sequences with IMGT/GENE-DB human TR gene sequences. A later analysis assigned CDR3 sequences and most-parsimonious VDJ recombination scenarios with the TCRdist pipeline. A later analysis defined each TCR beta chain by its CDR3 amino acid sequence plus V-gene family, and excluded reads lacking a unique V-gene family. In a later analysis, fewer than 650 highly shared, low-generation-probability nucleotide sequences were removed to address suspected cross-contamination and a sequencing artifact. A later analysis calculated a clonal expansion index for each public chain from normalized within-repertoire ranks of inferred template counts. In a later analysis, generation probabilities were computed using a VDJ recombination model fitted to out-of-frame rearrangements, and the results were checked against IGoR. In a later analysis, TCR-TCR, TCR-HLA and TCR-CMV co-occurrence was scored with hypergeometric tests, and a repertoire-size bias correction was applied to TCR pairs. To estimate false discovery rates, a later analysis permuted the HLA or CMV assignments 20 times. In a later analysis, co-occurring TCRs were grouped using DBSCAN, with TCRdist sequence similarity added in when clustering inside HLA-allele-positive subsets. For co-occurrence clustering, repertoires with fewer than 30,000 or more than 120,000 public chains were excluded, along with 4 to 6 repertoires with anomalous nucleotide sharing. TCRdb provides this immuneACCESS table in a form limited to in-frame rearrangements. Some clones are lacking; in checked studies, under half of them reflect an unresolved V gene, and why the rest are absent is not known. V and J calls and clone size follow that table, whereas D and trimming were derived from the DNA. For this sample there are around 39,000 clones; roughly 60% appear just once. The ten largest make up more than 8.5% of the sample.

The cohort was made up of 650 to 700 healthy bone marrow donors. Cohort members were all nominally healthy when sampled, although unrecorded immune exposures were likely present. CMV serostatus was positive for more than 250 and negative for about 55% of the 666 cohort members, and was not recorded for this donor. A peripheral blood sample was collected from each donor, and TCR beta sequencing was performed on peripheral blood mononuclear cells. The Qiagen DNeasy Blood Extraction Kit was used to extract genomic DNA from the blood cell samples. Sequenced: PBMCs. This receptor was obtained from a human donor in good health. The chain employs TRBV4-3 and TRBJ2-3, with an unclear D gene assignment. CDR3 reads: CASSSGYLRTDTQYF. The bases read TGCGCCAGCAGCTCCGGGTATCTCCGCACAGATACGCAGTATTTT.